A selection of T cell receptor beta chains follows, all from one sample in a study of blood T cell repertoires in COVID-19. The data were produced by immunoSEQ multiplex PCR, yet TCRdb's version contains in-frame clones alone and is incomplete. The sample holds 75,000 to 100,000 clones, over 75% seen once. Sequences were obtained from peripheral blood. The receptors originated from a man aged 55 to 69 with acute or convalescent COVID-19. Both conserved end residues are part of each CDR3. A D gene is named only where the DNA matches it firmly.

J gene: TRBJ1-5; D gene: TRBD1; V gene: TRBV19; CDR3 protein: CASSIRTGTRNQPQHF
J gene: TRBJ1-2; D gene: TRBD1; V gene: TRBV28; CDR3 protein: CASRYLDRDNGYTF
J gene: TRBJ2-1; D gene: TRBD2; V gene: TRBV27; CDR3 protein: CASTALAGGNYNEQFF
J gene: TRBJ1-1; D gene: .; V gene: TRBV14; CDR3 protein: CASSHFTEAFF
J gene: TRBJ2-1; D gene: TRBD2; V gene: TRBV9; CDR3 protein: CASSETSGGAYEQFF
J gene: TRBJ1-3; D gene: .; V gene: TRBV2; CDR3 protein: CASSVEGVNTIYF
J gene: TRBJ2-3; D gene: .; V gene: TRBV7-3; CDR3 protein: CASSLTPSAGDTQYF
J gene: TRBJ2-6; D gene: TRBD1; V gene: TRBV2; CDR3 protein: CASSQGEGANVLTF
J gene: TRBJ1-1; D gene: TRBD1; V gene: TRBV6-2/TRBV6-3; CDR3 protein: CASSYDRGRTEAFF
J gene: TRBJ1-2; D gene: TRBD1; V gene: TRBV6-5; CDR3 protein: CASRLTGDTGYTF
J gene: TRBJ2-1; D gene: .; V gene: TRBV7-2; CDR3 protein: CASSLVPYYNEQFF
J gene: TRBJ2-5; D gene: .; V gene: TRBV2; CDR3 protein: CASRIRRGGGSQETQYF
J gene: TRBJ2-1; D gene: TRBD2; V gene: TRBV7-2; CDR3 protein: CASSRGGPTSGGYEQFF
J gene: TRBJ1-1; D gene: TRBD1; V gene: TRBV3-1/TRBV3-2; CDR3 protein: CASSSTGPTEAFF
J gene: TRBJ2-3; D gene: .; V gene: TRBV27; CDR3 protein: CASRVLGGRATDTQYF
J gene: TRBJ2-3; D gene: .; V gene: TRBV19; CDR3 protein: CASRPEKRDTQYF
J gene: TRBJ1-1; D gene: .; V gene: TRBV19; CDR3 protein: CASSVTGNSAEAFF
J gene: TRBJ1-5; D gene: TRBD1; V gene: TRBV20-1; CDR3 protein: CSASRDRDAQPQHF
J gene: TRBJ2-3; D gene: TRBD1; V gene: TRBV6-5; CDR3 protein: CASRPGQGRTDTQYF
J gene: TRBJ1-4; D gene: TRBD1; V gene: TRBV5-1; CDR3 protein: CASSWGQGSEKLFF
J gene: TRBJ2-5; D gene: .; V gene: TRBV28; CDR3 protein: CASSLEWTIQTQYF
J gene: TRBJ2-3; D gene: .; V gene: TRBV6-2/TRBV6-3; CDR3 protein: CASSPWADTQYF
J gene: TRBJ2-2; D gene: .; V gene: TRBV5-1; CDR3 protein: CASSLTALGDYNTGELFF
J gene: TRBJ2-2; D gene: .; V gene: TRBV28; CDR3 protein: CASSLAVPGELFF
J gene: TRBJ1-1; D gene: .; V gene: TRBV28; CDR3 protein: CASSLLGGGDEAFF
J gene: TRBJ2-2; D gene: .; V gene: TRBV11-3; CDR3 protein: CASSRYTSKTNTGELFF
J gene: TRBJ2-7; D gene: .; V gene: TRBV14; CDR3 protein: CASSRGLLPYEQYF
J gene: TRBJ2-7; D gene: TRBD1; V gene: TRBV5-4; CDR3 protein: CASSWGQGRSSYEQYF
J gene: TRBJ1-4; D gene: .; V gene: TRBV20-1; CDR3 protein: CSASSLGGDRGEKLFF
J gene: TRBJ2-6; D gene: TRBD2; V gene: TRBV19; CDR3 protein: CASSMRGTLSGANVLTF
J gene: TRBJ1-3; D gene: .; V gene: TRBV11-2; CDR3 protein: CASSSPGTGNTIYF
J gene: TRBJ2-2; D gene: .; V gene: TRBV10-3; CDR3 protein: CAISAFSVDTGELFF
J gene: TRBJ2-3; D gene: TRBD2; V gene: TRBV30; CDR3 protein: CAWNTLAGVDTQYF
J gene: TRBJ2-7; D gene: .; V gene: TRBV9; CDR3 protein: CASSVDPGSSYEQYF
J gene: TRBJ2-3; D gene: .; V gene: TRBV5-1; CDR3 protein: CASSLEGRGFADTQYF
J gene: TRBJ2-1; D gene: .; V gene: TRBV7-9; CDR3 protein: CASGAYNEQFF
J gene: TRBJ2-1; D gene: TRBD2; V gene: TRBV10-3; CDR3 protein: CAISEGSGTYNEQFF
J gene: TRBJ2-3; D gene: .; V gene: TRBV21-1; CDR3 protein: CASLRDRESDTQYF